This is a list of T cell receptor beta chains from one sample in a study of technical replicates of blood from a handful of donors. Sequenced by immunoSEQ multiplex PCR; TCRdb stores in-frame clones only, minus some. The sample has some 91,000 clones; more than 90% are singletons. Material for sequencing was T cells isolated from PBMCs. These receptors all come from a human donor in good health. Both conserved end residues are part of each CDR3. Each record gives: CDR3 DNA, CDR3 protein, clone size, V gene, D gene, J gene. A D gene is named only where the DNA matches it firmly. A clone size is listed for some rows: how often the clone was seen (once, few, many), or a class if it is expanded.

TGTGCCACCTCCAGGGTTCACTCCTACGAGCAGTACTTC CATSRVHSYEQYF - TRBV28 - TRBJ2-7
TGTGCCAGCCTCTACGTATCCGACACAGATACGCAGTATTTT CASLYVSDTDTQYF - TRBV6-1 - TRBJ2-3
TGTGCCAGTAGTCCAGGGGGCACCCGCGATCTATACTACGAGCAGTACTTC CASSPGGTRDLYYEQYF - TRBV19 TRBD1 TRBJ2-7
TGTGCCAGCAGCCAACAGACAGGGTTAAATGAAAAACTGTTTTTT CASSQQTGLNEKLFF once TRBV4-2 TRBD1 TRBJ1-4
TGTGCCAGCAGCTCCCTCCAGAGGGACACTTGGAAAGAGACCCAGTACTTC CASSSLQRDTWKETQYF once TRBV9 - TRBJ2-5
TGTGCCAGCAGTCCGGCGACGGGGGACTCCTACAATGAGCAGTTCTTC CASSPATGDSYNEQFF - TRBV25-1 - TRBJ2-1
TGTGCCACCAGATACTCCGGGCCTAGCGGGATTTCTTACAATGAGCAGTTCTTC CATRYSGPSGISYNEQFF - TRBV28 TRBD2 TRBJ2-1
TGCGCCAGCAGCTTCCCGGGCAATGAGCAGTTCTTC CASSFPGNEQFF - TRBV5-1 - TRBJ2-1
TGTGCCAGCAGCCCCAAGGCGACAGGGAACTATGGCTACACCTTC CASSPKATGNYGYTF - TRBV6-6 TRBD1 TRBJ1-2
TGTGCCAGCAGCCCTGCGGGACAGTTCTACGAGCAGTACTTC CASSPAGQFYEQYF - TRBV27 - TRBJ2-7
TGTGCCAGCAGCCGCAGACTGGCCAGTACCTACAATGAGCAGTTCTTC CASSRRLASTYNEQFF - TRBV7-8 - TRBJ2-1
TGTGCCAGCAGCCGGTTTGATAAGACAGGTGGGGTTCCTTATGGCTACACCTTC CASSRFDKTGGVPYGYTF - TRBV5-4 - TRBJ1-2
TGTGCCAGCAGCTCCCGACCCTGGGGGGACACTGAAGCTTTCTTT CASSSRPWGDTEAFF - TRBV5-5 - TRBJ1-1
TGCGCCAGCAGCTTGTATGGGACAGCTAACGTCTATGGCTACACCTTC CASSLYGTANVYGYTF - TRBV5-1 TRBD1 TRBJ1-2
TGCGCCAGCAGCTTGTCTCCTAGCGGGGGGGCAGATACGCAGTATTTT CASSLSPSGGADTQYF - TRBV5-1 TRBD2 TRBJ2-3
TGTGCCAGCAGCCCTTTCGGAGGCACGCGCTCCTACAATGAGCAGTTCTTC CASSPFGGTRSYNEQFF once TRBV28 - TRBJ2-1
TGTGCCAGCAGTTTCGACAGGGTAGACGAGCAGTACTTC CASSFDRVDEQYF - TRBV28 TRBD1 TRBJ2-7
TGTGCCAGCAGTTTAGGCCCGGGACAGGGGCCAGGGACCCAGTACTTC CASSLGPGQGPGTQYF - TRBV7-8 TRBD1 TRBJ2-5
TGCGCCAGCAGCCAAGTCGAACCGGCGGTAGGCTACACCTTC CASSQVEPAVGYTF few TRBV4-1 - TRBJ1-2
TGTGCCAGCAGGGACAGCTCTGGAAACACCATATATTTT CASRDSSGNTIYF - TRBV6-1 - TRBJ1-3
TGTGCCAGCAGCTACGGACTAGCGGGAGGCGAGCAGTACTTC CASSYGLAGGEQYF - TRBV5-6 TRBD2 TRBJ2-7
TGTGCCAGCAGCTTGGAGGGGGTGGCTGGTGAGCAGTTCTTC CASSLEGVAGEQFF - TRBV5-4 - TRBJ2-1
TGTGCCAGTAGTGGCGGTTCAGGGGCTGGAAACACCATATATTTT CASSGGSGAGNTIYF - TRBV19 - TRBJ1-3
TGTGCCAGCAGGATGGGGGGAGGGGGATCTTGGGAGCAGTACTTC CASRMGGGGSWEQYF - TRBV5-6 - TRBJ2-7
TGTGCTAGCAGCCCGAATAGGGGGGGGAACACCGGGGAGCTGTTTTTT CASSPNRGGNTGELFF - TRBV7-7 - TRBJ2-2
TGTGCCAGCAGCCAAGTTAGAGGGCTAGCGGACTACAATGAGCAGTTCTTC CASSQVRGLADYNEQFF - TRBV4-2 TRBD2 TRBJ2-1
TGTGCCAGCAGTGGTATCGCGGGGGGGGAGGCCTACGAGCAGTACTTC CASSGIAGGEAYEQYF once TRBV27 TRBD2 TRBJ2-7
TGCGCCAGCACCTTTTCGTCGGGAGCCGGGGAGCTGTTTTTT CASTFSSGAGELFF - TRBV5-1 - TRBJ2-2
TGTGCCAGCTCACCACCGGTACAGGACGAGCAGTACTTC CASSPPVQDEQYF - TRBV18 - TRBJ2-7
TGCAGCGTTGATGTCGGGGGGAGCTCCTACAATGAGCAGTTCTTC CSVDVGGSSYNEQFF - TRBV29-1 TRBD2 TRBJ2-1
TGTGCCAGCTCACCACCGGGACAGATCAATGAAAAACTGTTTTTT CASSPPGQINEKLFF - TRBV18 TRBD1 TRBJ1-4
TGTGCCAGCAGTTTTGGCGGGAGAGGGAAAGATACGCAGTATTTT CASSFGGRGKDTQYF once TRBV27 TRBD2 TRBJ2-3
TGTTCCTCCAATGAGCAGTTCTTC CSSNEQFF - TRBV7-9 - TRBJ2-1
TGTGCCGCGGGGACAGGGGTTGACGAGCAGTACTTC CAAGTGVDEQYF - TRBV6-6 TRBD1 TRBJ2-7
TGTGCCAGCAGTTCAGAACAGGGTGCGAACACCATATATTTT CASSSEQGANTIYF once TRBV7-2 - TRBJ1-3
TGTGCCACCAGCAGTACAGGGGGCTACAATGAGCAGTTCTTC CATSSTGGYNEQFF - TRBV15 TRBD1 TRBJ2-1
TGCGCCAGCAGCTTGGTCGGAGGGGCCACCGGGGAGCTGTTTTTT CASSLVGGATGELFF - TRBV5-1 - TRBJ2-2
TGTGCCAGCAGCTTAGGGGGCAGTGCGATCTTAAACGCTGAAGCTTTCTTT CASSLGGSAILNAEAFF - TRBV7-9 - TRBJ1-1
TGTGCCAGCAGCTATCAGGCGGGCACTGAAGCTTTCTTT CASSYQAGTEAFF - TRBV9 - TRBJ1-1
TGTGCCAGCAGCTTAGATCTTCGGGGGGGCTACACCTTC CASSLDLRGGYTF - TRBV7-9 - TRBJ1-2
TGTGCCAGCAGCCCTCAAGGGGGGGAGAGGGGGGAGACCCAGTACTTC CASSPQGGERGETQYF once TRBV4-2 - TRBJ2-5
TGTGCTAGTGGTTCTCGGACGGACTCCTCTGGAAACACCATATATTTT CASGSRTDSSGNTIYF - TRBV12-5 - TRBJ1-3
TGTGCCAGCAGTCTCGGGACTAGCGGTCTTCTGGGTACGCAGTATTTT CASSLGTSGLLGTQYF - TRBV11-2 TRBD2 TRBJ2-3
TGCGCCAGCAGTATGAGCGGGAGACCGGCCGGGGAGCTGTTTTTT CASSMSGRPAGELFF - TRBV5-1 TRBD2 TRBJ2-2
TGCGCCAGCAGGAGGGCAACCACAGATACGCAGTATTTT CASRRATTDTQYF - TRBV10-1 - TRBJ2-3
TGTGCCAGCAGTCCTCAGGGGGCTCAGCCCCAGCATTTT CASSPQGAQPQHF - TRBV6-4 TRBD1 TRBJ1-5
TGTGCCAGCAGTTCGACAGAGAACACTGAAGCTTTCTTT CASSSTENTEAFF few TRBV28 - TRBJ1-1
TGCGCCAGCAGCCGAGGACTAGTAGGCGGAAATGAGCAGTTCTTC CASSRGLVGGNEQFF - TRBV4-1 TRBD2 TRBJ2-1
TGTGCCAGCACTTGGACTAGCGGGGGAATGGGAAACATTCAGTACTTC CASTWTSGGMGNIQYF - TRBV7-9 TRBD2 TRBJ2-4
TGTGCCATCAGTGGGGGGGGGTACCAAGAGACCCAGTACTTC CAISGGGYQETQYF - TRBV10-3 TRBD2 TRBJ2-5